The rows below give T cell receptor beta chains drawn from one sample of a study of CD4+ T cells in melanoma. The protocol was immunoSEQ multiplex PCR, while the TCRdb copy is restricted to in-frame clones and leaves out a portion. This sample yields some 150,000 clones, of which 80% to 95% are seen a single time; approximately 1.5% belongs to the top ten. The receptor source for this set is a human donor with melanoma. CDR3s include the opening cysteine and the closing phenylalanine or tryptophan. A D gene is named only where the DNA matches it firmly. The listing skips clone size in some rows; elsewhere it reads once, few, many or a size class.

d_gene: NA
j_gene: TRBJ2-3
v_gene: TRBV4-1
abundance: NA
CDR3nt: TGCGCCAGCAGCCAAGTTCCAGCATATGGAACAGATACGCAGTATTTT
CDR3aa: CASSQVPAYGTDTQYF

d_gene: NA
j_gene: TRBJ1-2
v_gene: TRBV2
abundance: NA
CDR3nt: TGTGCCAGCAGGTGGGGGCAGGGAGAAGAAGGCTACACCTTC
CDR3aa: CASRWGQGEEGYTF

d_gene: NA
j_gene: TRBJ1-3
v_gene: TRBV11-2
abundance: NA
CDR3nt: TGTGCCAGCAGCTTAGTGGGGGCCGGGACACCAAGAAACACCATATATTTT
CDR3aa: CASSLVGAGTPRNTIYF

d_gene: TRBD2
j_gene: TRBJ2-3
v_gene: TRBV30
abundance: NA
CDR3nt: TGTGCCTGGAGTTATTATCGGACTAGCGGAAGCACAGATACGCAGTATTTT
CDR3aa: CAWSYYRTSGSTDTQYF

d_gene: NA
j_gene: TRBJ1-2
v_gene: TRBV2
abundance: NA
CDR3nt: TGTGCCAGCAGCGCGGATATTAACCCGGGGTCCCATGGCTACACCTTC
CDR3aa: CASSADINPGSHGYTF

d_gene: NA
j_gene: TRBJ2-1
v_gene: TRBV6-1
abundance: NA
CDR3nt: TGTGCCAGCAGTGAAATGTGGGCCCCGGCAAATGAGCAGTTCTTC
CDR3aa: CASSEMWAPANEQFF

d_gene: NA
j_gene: TRBJ2-1
v_gene: TRBV5-1
abundance: NA
CDR3nt: TGCGCCAGCAGGGACGGACCCTTCTACAATGAGCAGTTCTTC
CDR3aa: CASRDGPFYNEQFF

d_gene: NA
j_gene: TRBJ2-7
v_gene: TRBV19
abundance: once
CDR3nt: TGTGCCAGTAGCCCCGGGACACCCCTCTACGAGCAGTACTTC
CDR3aa: CASSPGTPLYEQYF

d_gene: NA
j_gene: TRBJ2-2
v_gene: TRBV4-1
abundance: NA
CDR3nt: TGCGCCAGCAGCCTACCGGGTCGCACAATGAGGACCGGGGAGCTGTTTTTT
CDR3aa: CASSLPGRTMRTGELFF

d_gene: NA
j_gene: TRBJ1-1
v_gene: TRBV7-9
abundance: NA
CDR3nt: TGTGCCAGCAGCTTTACACAGGACACTGAAGCTTTCTTT
CDR3aa: CASSFTQDTEAFF

d_gene: NA
j_gene: TRBJ1-5
v_gene: TRBV6-4
abundance: NA
CDR3nt: TGTGCCAGCAGTGACTCCGCTGCCAGGGAGGCCAATCAGCCCCAGCATTTT
CDR3aa: CASSDSAAREANQPQHF

d_gene: NA
j_gene: TRBJ2-1
v_gene: TRBV5-1
abundance: NA
CDR3nt: TGCGCCAGCAGCTTGGGGGGGGCTAGCGGAACCTACAATGAGCAGTTCTTC
CDR3aa: CASSLGGASGTYNEQFF

d_gene: TRBD1
j_gene: TRBJ1-1
v_gene: TRBV5-1
abundance: NA
CDR3nt: TGCGCCAGCAGCTTGGGACAGGGGCGAATGAACACTGAAGCTTTCTTT
CDR3aa: CASSLGQGRMNTEAFF

d_gene: NA
j_gene: TRBJ2-3
v_gene: TRBV6-6
abundance: NA
CDR3nt: TGTGCCAGCAGCACCACAGATACGCAGTATTTT
CDR3aa: CASSTTDTQYF

d_gene: NA
j_gene: TRBJ1-2
v_gene: TRBV2
abundance: NA
CDR3nt: TGTGCCAGCCAAGGGGGGCCTAACTATGGCTACACCTTC
CDR3aa: CASQGGPNYGYTF

d_gene: NA
j_gene: TRBJ2-3
v_gene: TRBV7-7
abundance: NA
CDR3nt: TGTGCCAGCAGCTTAGGAGGGGTAGGCACAGATACGCAGTATTTT
CDR3aa: CASSLGGVGTDTQYF

d_gene: NA
j_gene: TRBJ1-5
v_gene: TRBV9
abundance: NA
CDR3nt: TGTGCCAGCAGCCGCGGTGTTGGGAGCAATCAGCCCCAGCATTTT
CDR3aa: CASSRGVGSNQPQHF

d_gene: TRBD2
j_gene: TRBJ2-3
v_gene: TRBV5-1
abundance: NA
CDR3nt: TGCGCCAGCAGACCCGGGACTAGCGGCCGCACAGATACGCAGTATTTT
CDR3aa: CASRPGTSGRTDTQYF

d_gene: NA
j_gene: TRBJ2-2
v_gene: TRBV11-2
abundance: NA
CDR3nt: TGTGCCAGCAGCAACCGCCCAGGGAACACCGGGGAGCTGTTTTTT
CDR3aa: CASSNRPGNTGELFF

d_gene: NA
j_gene: TRBJ2-1
v_gene: TRBV7-6
abundance: NA
CDR3nt: TGTGCCAGCAGCTTCCGTCGAGGGAGCTCCTACAATGAGCAGTTCTTC
CDR3aa: CASSFRRGSSYNEQFF

d_gene: NA
j_gene: TRBJ1-2
v_gene: TRBV5-1
abundance: NA
CDR3nt: TGCGCCAGCAGCTCTGACCCCTCGGGTGGCTACACCTTC
CDR3aa: CASSSDPSGGYTF

d_gene: NA
j_gene: TRBJ1-3
v_gene: TRBV5-1
abundance: NA
CDR3nt: TGCGCCAGCAGCTTGGGCGGGATCTCGTCTCTCAACACCATATATTTT
CDR3aa: CASSLGGISSLNTIYF

d_gene: NA
j_gene: TRBJ1-3
v_gene: TRBV15
abundance: NA
CDR3nt: TGTGCCACCAGCAGAGATCCGTACTCTGGAAACACCATATATTTT
CDR3aa: CATSRDPYSGNTIYF

d_gene: NA
j_gene: TRBJ1-1
v_gene: TRBV19
abundance: NA
CDR3nt: TGTGCCAGTAGTAGTCCGGACGGAGGGCGGAAGGGAGCTTTCTTT
CDR3aa: CASSSPDGGRKGAFF

d_gene: TRBD2
j_gene: TRBJ2-7
v_gene: TRBV5-1
abundance: NA
CDR3nt: TGCGCCAGCAGCTTGGCGGCTAGCGGGGGTACCTACGAGCAGTACTTC
CDR3aa: CASSLAASGGTYEQYF

d_gene: TRBD2
j_gene: TRBJ2-5
v_gene: TRBV5-4
abundance: NA
CDR3nt: TGTGCCAGCAGCTTGGTCACGGGGGGAGAGACCCAGTACTTC
CDR3aa: CASSLVTGGETQYF

d_gene: NA
j_gene: TRBJ2-5
v_gene: TRBV10-3
abundance: NA
CDR3nt: TGTGCCATCAGCGAGGGGGGGGCCGCCGGTGAGACCCAGTACTTC
CDR3aa: CAISEGGAAGETQYF

d_gene: NA
j_gene: TRBJ2-7
v_gene: TRBV5-1
abundance: NA
CDR3nt: TGCGCCAGCAGCTTGGGTCCGCAGGGGAACTACGAGCAGTACTTC
CDR3aa: CASSLGPQGNYEQYF

d_gene: TRBD2
j_gene: TRBJ2-3
v_gene: TRBV6-1
abundance: NA
CDR3nt: TGTGCCAGCAGTGGCCCTAGCGGGGGTTCCACAGATACGCAGTATTTT
CDR3aa: CASSGPSGGSTDTQYF

d_gene: NA
j_gene: TRBJ1-2
v_gene: TRBV18
abundance: NA
CDR3nt: TGTGCCAGCTCACCCCAGGACGGGGGCCATGGCTACACCTTC
CDR3aa: CASSPQDGGHGYTF

d_gene: NA
j_gene: TRBJ1-2
v_gene: TRBV5-1
abundance: NA
CDR3nt: TGCGCCAGCAGCCTGGGGCCAGGGTACGACTACACCTTC
CDR3aa: CASSLGPGYDYTF

d_gene: NA
j_gene: TRBJ2-7
v_gene: TRBV30
abundance: NA
CDR3nt: TGTGCCTGGAGTGTGTCCCGCACTCCCCCTCTTGCCGAGCAGTACTTC
CDR3aa: CAWSVSRTPPLAEQYF

d_gene: NA
j_gene: TRBJ2-2
v_gene: TRBV5-1
abundance: NA
CDR3nt: TGCGCCAGCAGGGCCGGGACCGAGAACACCGGGGAGCTGTTTTTT
CDR3aa: CASRAGTENTGELFF

d_gene: TRBD1
j_gene: TRBJ1-2
v_gene: TRBV6-6
abundance: once
CDR3nt: TGTGCCAGCAGTTACTCAACCGGGACAGGCTATGGCTACACCTTC
CDR3aa: CASSYSTGTGYGYTF

d_gene: NA
j_gene: TRBJ2-3
v_gene: TRBV7-9
abundance: NA
CDR3nt: TGTGCCAGCAGCTTAGGGACCACAGATACGCAGTATTTT
CDR3aa: CASSLGTTDTQYF

d_gene: NA
j_gene: TRBJ1-3
v_gene: TRBV6-1
abundance: NA
CDR3nt: TGTGCCAGCAGTGAAGCAAGTGGAAACACCATATATTTT
CDR3aa: CASSEASGNTIYF

d_gene: NA
j_gene: TRBJ1-2
v_gene: TRBV13
abundance: few
CDR3nt: TGTGCCAGCAGCCTTGAGGGAGGGGAAGACTATGGCTACACCTTC
CDR3aa: CASSLEGGEDYGYTF

d_gene: NA
j_gene: TRBJ1-1
v_gene: TRBV7-9
abundance: NA
CDR3nt: TGTGCCAGCAGCTTAGACAGGAGCACTGAAGCTTTCTTT
CDR3aa: CASSLDRSTEAFF

d_gene: TRBD1
j_gene: TRBJ1-4
v_gene: TRBV19
abundance: NA
CDR3nt: TGTGCCAGTAGGAGTGGGGACAGTACGGGTGAAAAACTGTTTTTT
CDR3aa: CASRSGDSTGEKLFF

d_gene: NA
j_gene: TRBJ1-1
v_gene: TRBV7-6
abundance: few
CDR3nt: TGTGCCAGCAGCTGGGGAGAGGACACTGAAGCTTTCTTT
CDR3aa: CASSWGEDTEAFF

d_gene: NA
j_gene: TRBJ1-5
v_gene: TRBV5-8
abundance: NA
CDR3nt: TGTGCCAGCAGCTTCTCCGGGTCCCCTCAGCCCCAGCATTTT
CDR3aa: CASSFSGSPQPQHF

d_gene: NA
j_gene: TRBJ1-1
v_gene: TRBV27
abundance: NA
CDR3nt: TGTGCCAGCAGTTTTCGCAGGGGCGGCACTGAAGCTTTCTTT
CDR3aa: CASSFRRGGTEAFF

d_gene: NA
j_gene: TRBJ1-2
v_gene: TRBV7-9
abundance: NA
CDR3nt: TGTGCCAGCAGCTTCCATGGGGCAGGGAGGAACTATGGCTACACCTTC
CDR3aa: CASSFHGAGRNYGYTF

d_gene: TRBD2
j_gene: TRBJ2-2
v_gene: TRBV7-2
abundance: NA
CDR3nt: TGTGCCAGCAGCTTAGCGCGGGGGGTCACCGGGGAGCTGTTTTTT
CDR3aa: CASSLARGVTGELFF

d_gene: NA
j_gene: TRBJ1-3
v_gene: TRBV19
abundance: NA
CDR3nt: TGTGCCAGTAGTATAGCCCTTGCTGTTACCTCTGGAAACACCATATATTTT
CDR3aa: CASSIALAVTSGNTIYF

d_gene: NA
j_gene: TRBJ1-6
v_gene: TRBV4-2
abundance: NA
CDR3nt: TGTGCCAGCAGCCAAGACCGTCTATTAGGTTCACCCCTCCACTTT
CDR3aa: CASSQDRLLGSPLHF

d_gene: NA
j_gene: TRBJ2-7
v_gene: TRBV6-5
abundance: NA
CDR3nt: TGTGCCAGCAGTTACCGAGGGTTCGGCGACGAGCAGTACTTC
CDR3aa: CASSYRGFGDEQYF

d_gene: TRBD1
j_gene: TRBJ1-6
v_gene: TRBV5-1
abundance: NA
CDR3nt: TGCGCCAGCAAGGCAGGGGGCTTGGAGAATTCACCCCTCCACTTT
CDR3aa: CASKAGGLENSPLHF

d_gene: TRBD2
j_gene: TRBJ2-2
v_gene: TRBV10-2
abundance: NA
CDR3nt: TGCGCCAGCAGTGTAGGAGCGGGGGGGCCCGTAACCGGGGAGCTGTTTTTT
CDR3aa: CASSVGAGGPVTGELFF

d_gene: TRBD1
j_gene: TRBJ2-7
v_gene: TRBV29-1
abundance: NA
CDR3nt: TGCAGCGTTGAAGGAGGACAGGGGGCCTACGAGCAGTACTTC
CDR3aa: CSVEGGQGAYEQYF